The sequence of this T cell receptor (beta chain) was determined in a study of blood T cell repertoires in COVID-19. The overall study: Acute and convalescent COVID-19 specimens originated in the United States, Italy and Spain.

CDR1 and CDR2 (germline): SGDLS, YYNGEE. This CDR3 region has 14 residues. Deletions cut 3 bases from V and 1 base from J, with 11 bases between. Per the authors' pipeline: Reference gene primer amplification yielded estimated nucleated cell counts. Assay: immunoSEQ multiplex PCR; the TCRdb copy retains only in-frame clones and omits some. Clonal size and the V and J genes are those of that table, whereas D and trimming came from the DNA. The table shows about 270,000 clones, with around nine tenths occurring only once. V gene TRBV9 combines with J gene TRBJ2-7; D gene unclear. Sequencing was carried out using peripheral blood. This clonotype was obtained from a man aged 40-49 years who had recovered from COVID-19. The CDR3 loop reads CASSGAGLSYEQYF. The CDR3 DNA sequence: TGTGCCAGCAGCGGAGCAGGATTGTCCTACGAGCAGTACTTC.